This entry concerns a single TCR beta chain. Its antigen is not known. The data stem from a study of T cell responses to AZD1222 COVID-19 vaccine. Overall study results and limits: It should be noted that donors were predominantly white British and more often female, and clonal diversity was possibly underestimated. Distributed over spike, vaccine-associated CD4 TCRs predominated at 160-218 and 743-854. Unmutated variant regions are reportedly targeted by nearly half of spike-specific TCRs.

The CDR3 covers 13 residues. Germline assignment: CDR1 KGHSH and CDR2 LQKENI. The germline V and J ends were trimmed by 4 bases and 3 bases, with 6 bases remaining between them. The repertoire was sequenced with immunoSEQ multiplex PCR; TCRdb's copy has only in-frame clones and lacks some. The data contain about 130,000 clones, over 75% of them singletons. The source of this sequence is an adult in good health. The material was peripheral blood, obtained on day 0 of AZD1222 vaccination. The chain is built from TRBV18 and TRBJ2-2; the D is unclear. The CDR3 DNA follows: TGTGCCAGCTCACGGCAGTACACCGGGGAGCTGTTTTTT. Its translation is CASSRQYTGELFF.